One T cell receptor beta chain is described in this entry. The antigen is unknown. Between the trimmed V and J ends, which lost 5 bases and 2 bases, there was a span of 19 bases. The length of the CDR3 is 17 residues. The germline V gene has CDR1 MDHEN and CDR2 SYDVKM. The source of the sample is a study of shared clonotypes between healthy human individuals. Whole-study findings and limits: Naive subsets generally had larger estimated richness than memory subsets. Compared with clonotypes that all four donors shared, non-shared clonotypes had lower generation probabilities.

Clones were sequenced by immunoSEQ multiplex PCR, and TCRdb holds only the in-frame ones, with some missing. The profile covers 1 million to 1.3 million clones, with approximately 80% appearing a single time and 0.6% to 0.75% taken by the ten largest. Specimen: memory CD4+ T cells from PBMCs. Subset: CD45RA-negative fraction. This chain joins TRBV28 and TRBJ1-3; no firm D call. The TCR comes from a young man in good health. Some clones in this sample may be carry-over from other donors' samples. The CDR3 DNA sequence: TGTGCCAGCAGTCCCCTTACGGGGTCTAGTGCTGGAAACACCATATATTTT. Translating it yields CASSPLTGSSAGNTIYF.